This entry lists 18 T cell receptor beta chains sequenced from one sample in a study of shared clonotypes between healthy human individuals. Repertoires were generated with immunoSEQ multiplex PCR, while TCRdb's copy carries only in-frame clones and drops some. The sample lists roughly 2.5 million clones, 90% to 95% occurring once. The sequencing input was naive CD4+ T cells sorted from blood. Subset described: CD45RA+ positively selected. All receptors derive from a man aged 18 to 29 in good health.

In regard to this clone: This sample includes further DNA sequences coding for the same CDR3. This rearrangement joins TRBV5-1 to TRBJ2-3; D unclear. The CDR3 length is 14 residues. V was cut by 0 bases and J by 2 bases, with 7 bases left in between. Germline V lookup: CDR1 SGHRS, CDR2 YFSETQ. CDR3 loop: CASSLGGFTDTQYF. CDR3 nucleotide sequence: TGCGCCAGCAGCTTGGGCGGTTTCACAGATACGCAGTATTTT. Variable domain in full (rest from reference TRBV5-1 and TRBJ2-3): KAGVTQTPRYLIKTRGQQVTLSCSPISGHRSVSWYQQTPGQGLQFLFEYFSETQRNKGNFPGRFSGRQFSNSRSEMNVSTLELGDSALYLCASSLGGFTDTQYFGPGTRLTVL.

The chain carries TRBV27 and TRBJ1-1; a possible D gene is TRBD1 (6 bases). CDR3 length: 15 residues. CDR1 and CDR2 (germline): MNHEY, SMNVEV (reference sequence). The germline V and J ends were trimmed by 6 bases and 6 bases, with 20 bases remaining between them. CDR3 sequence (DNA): TGTGCCAGCAGCCGGAGGGGGGAGCAGGAGGCTGAAGCTTTCTTT. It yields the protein CASSRRGEQEAEAFF.

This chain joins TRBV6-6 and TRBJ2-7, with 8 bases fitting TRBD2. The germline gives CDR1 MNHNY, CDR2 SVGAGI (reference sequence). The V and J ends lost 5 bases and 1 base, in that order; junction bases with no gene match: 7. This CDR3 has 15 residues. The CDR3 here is CASSPSGSGSYEQYF. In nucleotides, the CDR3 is TGTGCCAGCAGTCCGAGCGGGAGTGGTTCCTACGAGCAGTACTTC.

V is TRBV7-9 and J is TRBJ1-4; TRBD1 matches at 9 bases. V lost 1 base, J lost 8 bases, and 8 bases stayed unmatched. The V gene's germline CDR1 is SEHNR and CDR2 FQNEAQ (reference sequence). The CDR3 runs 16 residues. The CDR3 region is CASSLDSGQGREKLFF. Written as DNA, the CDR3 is TGTGCCAGCAGCTTAGATTCGGGACAGGGAAGGGAAAAACTGTTTTTT.

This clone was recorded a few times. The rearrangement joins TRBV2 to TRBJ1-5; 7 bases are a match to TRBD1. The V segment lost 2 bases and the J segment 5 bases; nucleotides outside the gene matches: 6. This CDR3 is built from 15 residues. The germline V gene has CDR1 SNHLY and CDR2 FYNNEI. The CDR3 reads CASSEWGDSYQPQHF. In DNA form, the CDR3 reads TGTGCCAGCAGTGAATGGGGGGACAGCTATCAGCCCCAGCATTTT.

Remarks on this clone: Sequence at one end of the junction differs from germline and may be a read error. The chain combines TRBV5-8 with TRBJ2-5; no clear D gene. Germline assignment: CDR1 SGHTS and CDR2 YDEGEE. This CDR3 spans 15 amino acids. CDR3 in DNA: TGTGCCAGCAGCTTGCGTCGGGTGACCCAAGCGACCCAGTACTTC. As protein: CASSLRRVTQATQYF.

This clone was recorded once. The CDR3 spells CASSLYGTGYEQYF. The CDR3 DNA sequence: TGTGCCAGCAGCTTGTACGGGACCGGCTACGAGCAGTACTTC. The genes are TRBV5-6 and TRBJ2-7, with D perhaps assigned TRBD1 or TRBD2 (5 bases each). Trimming left V 1 base short and J 3 bases short, with 11 bases between. CDR3 size: 14 residues. Looked up from germline, CDR1 is SGHDT and CDR2 is YYEEEE.

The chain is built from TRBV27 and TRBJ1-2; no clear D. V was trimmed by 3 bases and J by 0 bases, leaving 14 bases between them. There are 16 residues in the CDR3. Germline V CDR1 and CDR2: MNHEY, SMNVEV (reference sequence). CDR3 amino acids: CASSLSPPRPNYGYTF. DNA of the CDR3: TGTGCCAGCAGTTTGTCCCCTCCTAGGCCTAACTATGGCTACACCTTC.

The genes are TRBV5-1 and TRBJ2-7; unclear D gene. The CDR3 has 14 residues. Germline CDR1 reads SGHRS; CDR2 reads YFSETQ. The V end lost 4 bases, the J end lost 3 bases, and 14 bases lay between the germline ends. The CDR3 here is CASSIDPRGYEQYF. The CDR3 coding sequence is TGCGCCAGCAGCATAGACCCACGTGGCTACGAGCAGTACTTC.

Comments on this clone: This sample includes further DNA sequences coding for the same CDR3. The CDR3: CASSLLNNEQFF. The CDR3 coding sequence is TGTGCCAGCAGCTTGTTGAACAATGAGCAGTTCTTC. The chain joins TRBV5-6 to TRBJ2-1; D remains unclear. Germline V gene sequence: CDR1 SGHDT, CDR2 YYEEEE. The CDR3 has 12 residues. Trimming stripped 1 base from V and 5 bases from J, with 4 bases between. Drawing the rest from reference TRBV5-6 and TRBJ2-1, the complete variable domain is DAGVTQSPTHLIKTRGQQVTLRCSPKSGHDTVSWYQQALGQGPQFIFQYYEEEERQRGNFPDRFSGHQFPNYSSELNVNALLLGDSALYLCASSLLNNEQFFGPGTRLTVL.

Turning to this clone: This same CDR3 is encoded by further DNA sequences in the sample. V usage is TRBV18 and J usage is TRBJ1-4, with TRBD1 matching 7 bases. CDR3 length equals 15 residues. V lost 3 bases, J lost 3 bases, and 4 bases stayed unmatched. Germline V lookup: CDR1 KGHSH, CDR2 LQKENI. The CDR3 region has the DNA TGTGCCAGCTCACCGTACAGGGGCCCTAATGAAAAACTGTTTTTT. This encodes CASSPYRGPNEKLFF. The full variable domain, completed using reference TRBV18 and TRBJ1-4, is NAGVMQNPRHLVRRRGQEARLRCSPMKGHSHVYWYRQLPEEGLKFMVYLQKENIIDESGMPKERFSAEFPKEGPSILRIQQVVRGDSAAYFCASSPYRGPNEKLFFGSGTQLSVL.

In DNA form, the CDR3 reads TGTGCCAGCAGTTTAGATGGGGGGGACGAGCAGTACTTC. This codes for CASSLDGGDEQYF. The V gene is TRBV27, the J gene TRBJ2-7, with TRBD2 matching 7 bases. After removal of 2 bases from V and 5 bases from J, the junction contained 3 bases not matched to a gene. This CDR3 region has 13 residues. The germline V gene encodes CDR1 MNHEY and CDR2 SMNVEV (reference sequence).

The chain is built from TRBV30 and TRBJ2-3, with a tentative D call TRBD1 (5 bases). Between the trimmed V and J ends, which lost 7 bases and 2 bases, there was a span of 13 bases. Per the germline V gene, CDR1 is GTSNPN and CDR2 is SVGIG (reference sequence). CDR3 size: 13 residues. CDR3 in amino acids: CASAKGFTDTQYF. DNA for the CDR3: TGTGCCTCAGCGAAGGGGTTCACAGATACGCAGTATTTT.

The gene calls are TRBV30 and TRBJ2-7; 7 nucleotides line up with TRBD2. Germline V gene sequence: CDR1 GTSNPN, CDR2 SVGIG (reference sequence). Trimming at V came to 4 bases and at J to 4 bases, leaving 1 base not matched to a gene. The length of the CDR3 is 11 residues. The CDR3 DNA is TGTGCCTGGAAGGGAGGGTACGAGCAGTACTTC. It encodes CAWKGGYEQYF.

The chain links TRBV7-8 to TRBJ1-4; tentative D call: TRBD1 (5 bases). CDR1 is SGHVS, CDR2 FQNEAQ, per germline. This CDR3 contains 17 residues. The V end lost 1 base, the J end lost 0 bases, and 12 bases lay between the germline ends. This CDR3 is CASSLGQGSATNEKLFF. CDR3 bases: TGTGCCAGCAGCTTAGGCCAGGGCTCCGCAACTAATGAAAAACTGTTTTTT.

As DNA, the CDR3 is TGTGCCAGCAGTCCCCACAGGGGGGTGAACACTGAAGCTTTCTTT. Its protein is CASSPHRGVNTEAFF. The V call is TRBV28, the J call TRBJ1-1; the match to TRBD1 covers 8 bases. The germline CDR1 and CDR2 sequences are MDHEN and SYDVKM. The V gene end was trimmed by 5 bases and the J gene end by 0 bases; junction bases not matched to a gene: 5. The CDR3 is 15 amino acids.

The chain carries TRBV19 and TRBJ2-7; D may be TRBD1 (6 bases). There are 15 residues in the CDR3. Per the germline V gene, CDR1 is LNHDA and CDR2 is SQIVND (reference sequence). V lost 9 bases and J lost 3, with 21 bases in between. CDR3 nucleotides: TGTGCCAGCAAAACTATCGCGGCAGGGGACTACGAGCAGTACTTC. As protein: CASKTIAAGDYEQYF.

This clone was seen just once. CDR3 protein: CASSQEGRNTGELFF. CDR3 DNA sequence: TGCGCCAGCAGCCAAGAGGGCAGGAACACCGGGGAGCTGTTTTTT. The V call is TRBV4-1, the J call TRBJ2-2; D call uncertain. The CDR3 covers 15 residues. The V gene lost 0 bases and the J gene lost 1 base, with 6 bases spanning the gap. Germline values: CDR1 MGHRA, CDR2 YSYEKL.